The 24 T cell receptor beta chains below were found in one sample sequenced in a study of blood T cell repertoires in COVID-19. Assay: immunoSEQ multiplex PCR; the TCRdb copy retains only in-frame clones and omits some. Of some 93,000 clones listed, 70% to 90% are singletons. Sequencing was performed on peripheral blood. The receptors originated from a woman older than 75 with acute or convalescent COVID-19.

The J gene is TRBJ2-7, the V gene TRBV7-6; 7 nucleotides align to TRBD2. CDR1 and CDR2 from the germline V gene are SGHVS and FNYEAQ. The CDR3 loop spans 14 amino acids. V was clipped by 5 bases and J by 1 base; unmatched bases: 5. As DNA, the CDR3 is TGTGCCAGCAGCCAACTAGCGAGATCCTACGAGCAGTACTTC. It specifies CASSQLARSYEQYF.

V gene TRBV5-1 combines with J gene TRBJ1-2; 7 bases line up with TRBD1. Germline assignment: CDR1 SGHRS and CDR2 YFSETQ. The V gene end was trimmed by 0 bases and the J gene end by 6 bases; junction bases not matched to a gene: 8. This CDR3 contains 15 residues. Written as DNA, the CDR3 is TGCGCCAGCAGCTTGGAACCACAGGGGATTAATGGCTACACCTTC. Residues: CASSLEPQGINGYTF.

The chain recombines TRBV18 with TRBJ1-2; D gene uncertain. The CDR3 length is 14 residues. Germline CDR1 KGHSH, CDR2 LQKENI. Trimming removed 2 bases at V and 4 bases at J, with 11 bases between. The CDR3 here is CASSPTEGSYGYTF. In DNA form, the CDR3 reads TGTGCCAGCTCACCAACTGAGGGCTCCTATGGCTACACCTTC.

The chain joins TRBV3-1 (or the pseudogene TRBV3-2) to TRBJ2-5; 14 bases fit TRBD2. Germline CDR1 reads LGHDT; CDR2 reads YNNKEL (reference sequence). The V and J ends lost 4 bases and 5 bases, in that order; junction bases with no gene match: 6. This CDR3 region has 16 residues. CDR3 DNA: TGTGCCAGCAGCCGCAGGACTAGCGGGGGGAGGGAGACCCAGTACTTC. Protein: CASSRRTSGGRETQYF.

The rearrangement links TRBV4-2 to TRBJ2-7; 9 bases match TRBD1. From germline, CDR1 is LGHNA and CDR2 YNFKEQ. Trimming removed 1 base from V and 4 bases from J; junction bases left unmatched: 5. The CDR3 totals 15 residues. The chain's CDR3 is CASSQATGQGYEQYF. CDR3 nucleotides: TGTGCCAGCAGCCAAGCCACCGGACAGGGGTACGAGCAGTACTTC.

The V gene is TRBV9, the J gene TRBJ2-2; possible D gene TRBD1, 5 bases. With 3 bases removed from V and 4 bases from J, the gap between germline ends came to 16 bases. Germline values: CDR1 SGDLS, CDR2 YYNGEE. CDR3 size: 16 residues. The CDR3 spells CASSALTASGTGELFF. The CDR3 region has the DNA TGTGCCAGCAGCGCCTTGACAGCCTCCGGCACCGGGGAGCTGTTTTTT.

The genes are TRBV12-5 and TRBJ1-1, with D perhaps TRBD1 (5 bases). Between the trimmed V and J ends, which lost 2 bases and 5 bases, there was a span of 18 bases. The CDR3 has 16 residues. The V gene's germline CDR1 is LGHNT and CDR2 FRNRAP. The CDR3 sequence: CASGLSISRDSTEAFF. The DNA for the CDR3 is TGTGCTAGTGGTTTGTCGATAAGCCGGGACTCGACTGAAGCTTTCTTT.

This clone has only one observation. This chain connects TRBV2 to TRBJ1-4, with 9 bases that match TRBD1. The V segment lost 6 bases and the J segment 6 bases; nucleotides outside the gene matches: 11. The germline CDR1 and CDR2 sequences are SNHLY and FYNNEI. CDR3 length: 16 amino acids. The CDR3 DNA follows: TGTGCCAGCAGCCCACAGGGGACAGGGTTGGATGAAAAACTGTTTTTT. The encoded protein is CASSPQGTGLDEKLFF.

This CDR3 is CASSPRAQNTEAFF. Here the CDR3 DNA reads TGTGCCAGCAGCCCCAGGGCCCAGAACACTGAAGCTTTCTTT. The rearrangement uses TRBV7-6 and TRBJ1-1; tentatively, D is TRBD1 (5 bases). V gave up 5 bases and J gave up 1 base, with 11 bases separating them. This CDR3 is built from 14 residues. Germline CDR1 and CDR2: SGHVS and FNYEAQ.

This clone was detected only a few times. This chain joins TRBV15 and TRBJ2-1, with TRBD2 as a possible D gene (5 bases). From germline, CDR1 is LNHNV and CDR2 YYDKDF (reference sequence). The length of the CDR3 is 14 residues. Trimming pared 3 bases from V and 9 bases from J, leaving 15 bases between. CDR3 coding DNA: TGTGCCACCAGCAGCAAACTAGGACGCGCTGAGCAGTTCTTC. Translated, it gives CATSSKLGRAEQFF.

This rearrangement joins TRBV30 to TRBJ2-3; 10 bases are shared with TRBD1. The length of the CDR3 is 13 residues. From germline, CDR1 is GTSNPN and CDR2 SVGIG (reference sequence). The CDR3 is CAQDRGSTDTQYF. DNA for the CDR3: TGTGCTCAGGACAGGGGGAGCACAGATACGCAGTATTTT.

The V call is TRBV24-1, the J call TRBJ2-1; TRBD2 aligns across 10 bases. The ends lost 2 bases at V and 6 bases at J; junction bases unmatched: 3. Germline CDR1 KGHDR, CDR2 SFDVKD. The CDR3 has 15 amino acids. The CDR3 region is CATSDSSGGGNEQFF. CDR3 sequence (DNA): TGTGCCACCAGTGATTCTAGCGGGGGAGGCAATGAGCAGTTCTTC.

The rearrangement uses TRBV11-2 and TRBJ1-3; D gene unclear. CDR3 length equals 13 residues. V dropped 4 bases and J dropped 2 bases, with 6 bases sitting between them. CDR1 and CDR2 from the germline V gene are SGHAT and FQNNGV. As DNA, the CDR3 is TGTGCCAGCAGCTGGGCCCCTGGAAACACCATATATTTT. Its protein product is CASSWAPGNTIYF.

The CDR3 sequence: CASSQVAGGTGNTEAFF. The CDR3 bases are TGCGCCAGCAGCCAAGTGGCCGGGGGGACTGGGAACACTGAAGCTTTCTTT. The V and J genes are TRBV4-1 and TRBJ1-1, with D maybe TRBD1 (5 bases). Germline-derived CDR1 and CDR2 are MGHRA and YSYEKL. V shed 1 base and J shed 1 base, with 16 bases lying between them. CDR3 length: 17 amino acids.

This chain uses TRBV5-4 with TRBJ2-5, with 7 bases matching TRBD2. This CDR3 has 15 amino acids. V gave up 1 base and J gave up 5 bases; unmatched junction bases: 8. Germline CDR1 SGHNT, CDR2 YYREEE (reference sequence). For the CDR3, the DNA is TGTGCCAGCAGCTTGCGGGGACTACCGGAGGAGACCCAGTACTTC. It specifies CASSLRGLPEETQYF.

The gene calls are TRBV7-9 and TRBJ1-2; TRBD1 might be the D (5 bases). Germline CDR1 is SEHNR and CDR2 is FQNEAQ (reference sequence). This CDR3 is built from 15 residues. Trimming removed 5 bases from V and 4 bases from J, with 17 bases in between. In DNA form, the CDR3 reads TGTGCCAGCAGCCCTGGGGGGACCTGGGGCTATGGCTACACCTTC. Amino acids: CASSPGGTWGYGYTF.

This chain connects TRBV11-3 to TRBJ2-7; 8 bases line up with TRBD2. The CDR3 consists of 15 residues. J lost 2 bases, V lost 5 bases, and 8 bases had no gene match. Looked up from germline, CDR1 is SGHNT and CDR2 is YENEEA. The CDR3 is CASSPGGGSPYEQYF. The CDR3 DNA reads TGTGCCAGCAGCCCGGGGGGGGGTAGCCCCTACGAGCAGTACTTC.

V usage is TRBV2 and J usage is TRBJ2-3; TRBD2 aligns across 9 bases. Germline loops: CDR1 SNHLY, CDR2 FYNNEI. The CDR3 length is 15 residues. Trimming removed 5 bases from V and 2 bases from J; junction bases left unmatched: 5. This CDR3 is CASSSPGLATDTQYF. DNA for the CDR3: TGTGCCAGCAGTTCCCCGGGACTAGCCACAGATACGCAGTATTTT.

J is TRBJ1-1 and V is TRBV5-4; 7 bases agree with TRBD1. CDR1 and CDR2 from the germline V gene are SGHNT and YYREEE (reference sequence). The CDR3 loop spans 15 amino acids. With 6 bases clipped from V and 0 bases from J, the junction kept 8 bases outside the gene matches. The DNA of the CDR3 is TGTGCCAGCACCCCAGGGGGGACCATGAACACTGAAGCTTTCTTT. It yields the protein CASTPGGTMNTEAFF. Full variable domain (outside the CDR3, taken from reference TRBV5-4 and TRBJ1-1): ETGVTQSPTHLIKTRGQQVTLRCSSQSGHNTVSWYQQALGQGPQFIFQYYREEENGRGNFPPRFSGLQFPNYSSELNVNALELDDSALYLCASTPGGTMNTEAFFGQGTRLTVV.

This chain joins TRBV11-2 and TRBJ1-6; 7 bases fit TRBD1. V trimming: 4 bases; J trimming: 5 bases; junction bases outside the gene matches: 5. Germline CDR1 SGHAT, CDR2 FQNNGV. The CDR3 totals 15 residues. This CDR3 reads CASSSTGFNNSPLHF. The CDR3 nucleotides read TGTGCCAGCAGCTCGACAGGGTTCAATAATTCACCCCTCCACTTT.

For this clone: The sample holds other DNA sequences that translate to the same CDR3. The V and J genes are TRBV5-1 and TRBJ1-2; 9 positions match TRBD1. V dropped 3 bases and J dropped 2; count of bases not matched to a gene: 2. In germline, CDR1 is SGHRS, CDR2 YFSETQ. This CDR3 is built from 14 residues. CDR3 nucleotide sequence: TGCGCCAGCAGCTCAGGACAGGGGAACTATGGCTACACCTTC. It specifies CASSSGQGNYGYTF. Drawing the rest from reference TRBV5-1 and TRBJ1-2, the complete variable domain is KAGVTQTPRYLIKTRGQQVTLSCSPISGHRSVSWYQQTPGQGLQFLFEYFSETQRNKGNFPGRFSGRQFSNSRSEMNVSTLELGDSALYLCASSSGQGNYGYTFGSGTRLTVV.

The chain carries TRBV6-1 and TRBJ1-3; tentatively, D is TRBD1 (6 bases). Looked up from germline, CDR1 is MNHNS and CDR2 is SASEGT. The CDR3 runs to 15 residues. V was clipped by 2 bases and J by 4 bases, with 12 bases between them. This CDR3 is CASSEQSGVGNTIYF. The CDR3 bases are TGTGCCAGCAGTGAACAGTCAGGGGTCGGAAACACCATATATTTT.

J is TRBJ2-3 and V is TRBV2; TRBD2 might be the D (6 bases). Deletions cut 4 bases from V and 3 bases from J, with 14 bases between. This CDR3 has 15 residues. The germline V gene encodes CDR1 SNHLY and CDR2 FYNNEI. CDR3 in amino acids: CASSVLTGGTDTQYF. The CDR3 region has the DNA TGTGCCAGCAGTGTACTTACAGGAGGGACAGATACGCAGTATTTT.

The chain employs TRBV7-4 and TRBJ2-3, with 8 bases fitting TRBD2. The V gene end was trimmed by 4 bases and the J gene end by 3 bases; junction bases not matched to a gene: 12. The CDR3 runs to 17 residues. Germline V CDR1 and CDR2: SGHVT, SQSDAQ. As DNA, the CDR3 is TGTGCCAGCAGCTCAAGAGGTGGGGTAGCGGGGACAGATACGCAGTATTTT. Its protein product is CASSSRGGVAGTDTQYF.